The 26 T cell receptor beta chains given below trace back to one sample, sequenced in a study of identical twins. TCRdb processed the 5' RACE reads anew with MiXCR; each CDR3 protein has one entry. The sample lists roughly 690,000 distinct CDR3 sequences; 21% were seen once. The sample also formed part of further work on T cells expressing NK-cell markers.

Sequenced sample: PBMCs. These receptors all stem from a woman aged 18-35 years in good health.

V is TRBV3-1 and J is TRBJ2-1, with D unclear. The ends were cut back, 1 base at V and 7 bases at J, with 5 bases in the middle. Germline loops: CDR1 LGHDT, CDR2 YNNKEL (reference sequence). The CDR3 runs to 12 residues. This CDR3 reads CASSQGPNEQFF. Here the CDR3 DNA reads TGTGCCAGCAGCCAAGGTCCGAATGAGCAGTTCTTC.

This clonotype was counted only a few times. The genes are TRBV29-1 and TRBJ1-1; D not resolved. The V end lost 5 bases, the J end lost 1 base, and 11 bases lay between the germline ends. The CDR3 totals 13 residues. Germline assignment: CDR1 SQVTM and CDR2 ANQGSEA. CDR3 sequence reads: CSVLNSPNTEAFF. For the CDR3, the DNA is TGCAGCGTTCTTAATAGCCCGAACACTGAAGCTTTCTTT.

V usage is TRBV20-1 and J usage is TRBJ2-1; TRBD2 is a possible D gene (5 bases). This CDR3 region has 13 residues. Germline lookup yields CDR1 DFQATT and CDR2 SNEGSKA (reference sequence). V was trimmed by 5 bases and J by 4 bases, leaving 12 bases between them. The CDR3 DNA reads as TGCAGTGCTTCGGACTGGTCATACAATGAGCAGTTCTTC. This gives the protein CSASDWSYNEQFF.

The J gene is TRBJ2-7, the V gene TRBV3-1; possible D gene TRBD1, 5 bases. CDR3 size: 14 residues. V was pared by 2 bases and J by 1 base, with 9 bases between. Germline assignment: CDR1 LGHDT and CDR2 YNNKEL (reference sequence). The CDR3 DNA sequence: TGTGCCAGCAGCCAAACAGGTAGTTCCTACGAGCAGTACTTC. This encodes CASSQTGSSYEQYF.

This clonotype showed up just a few times. This rearrangement joins TRBV12-3 or TRBV12-4 to TRBJ2-5; tentative D call: TRBD2 (6 bases). Trimming left V 7 bases short and J 4 bases short, with 13 bases between. The CDR3 spans 13 residues. Here the CDR3 reads CASTWRGGETQYF. The DNA of the CDR3 is TGTGCCAGCACTTGGAGGGGAGGAGAGACCCAGTACTTC.

The rearrangement links TRBV20-1 to TRBJ2-7, with 10 bases matching TRBD1. This CDR3 is built from 14 residues. Trimming cost V 3 bases and J 2 bases; bases outside gene matches: 4. CDR1 is DFQATT and CDR2 is SNEGSKA in the germline V gene (reference sequence). The CDR3 DNA follows: TGCAGTGCTAGGGACAGGGGGTTGACCTACGAGCAGTACTTC. Translating gives CSARDRGLTYEQYF.

This clonotype has only a few counts. The DNA of the CDR3 is TGTGCCAGCAGCCAAGTATCTAAGGGGGCAGGGACCGGGGAGCTGTTTTTT. The encoded protein is CASSQVSKGAGTGELFF. This chain uses TRBV4-2 with TRBJ2-2; 7 nucleotides agree with TRBD1. Germline V gives CDR1 LGHNA, CDR2 YNFKEQ. The V gene end was trimmed by 1 base and the J gene end by 5 bases; junction bases not matched to a gene: 10. This CDR3 comprises 17 residues.

Many counts were recorded for this clonotype. This rearrangement joins TRBV3-1 to TRBJ2-7; the match to TRBD2 covers 7 bases. Germline V gives CDR1 LGHDT, CDR2 YNNKEL (reference sequence). CDR3 length equals 11 residues. Trimming at V came to 4 bases and at J to 6 bases, leaving 0 bases not matched to a gene. The CDR3 nucleotides read TGTGCCAGCAGCCGCGGGAGCGAGCAGTACTTC. Residues: CASSRGSEQYF.

The chain carries TRBV5-5 and TRBJ2-7; D is unclear. This CDR3 has 15 residues. Looked up from germline, CDR1 is SGHKS and CDR2 is YYEKEE (reference sequence). Trimming stripped 1 base from V and 2 bases from J, with 13 bases between. The CDR3 region is CASSLFGSPTYEQYF. In DNA form, the CDR3 reads TGTGCCAGCAGCTTGTTTGGATCTCCGACCTACGAGCAGTACTTC.

Only a few counts were recorded for this clonotype. The V and J genes are TRBV20-1 and TRBJ2-1; D possibly corresponds to TRBD2 (5 bases). V lost 3 bases to trimming and J lost 2 bases, with 8 bases between them. The germline CDR1 and CDR2 sequences are DFQATT and SNEGSKA (reference sequence). This CDR3 is built from 13 residues. CDR3 coding DNA: TGCAGTGCTAGGGCTAGCCCCTACAATGAGCAGTTCTTC. This encodes CSARASPYNEQFF.

The genes are TRBV6-1 and TRBJ2-3, with D possibly matching TRBD1 (6 bases). The CDR3 has 14 residues. V lost 6 bases, J lost 5 bases, and 15 bases lay in between. Germline V CDR1 and CDR2: MNHNS, SASEGT. The CDR3 is CASRRRQVQDTQYF. DNA for the CDR3: TGTGCCAGCAGACGACGACAGGTCCAAGATACGCAGTATTTT.

This clonotype was counted only a few times. This rearrangement joins TRBV6-5 to TRBJ1-2, with D perhaps TRBD1 (6 bases). Trimming pared 11 bases from V and 2 bases from J, leaving 12 bases between. The CDR3 runs 12 residues. CDR1 is MNHEY and CDR2 is SVGAGI in the germline V gene. The CDR3 bases are TGTGCCGTTACAGGGAGGAACTATGGCTACACCTTC. Its protein is CAVTGRNYGYTF.

This clonotype occurred a few times. The chain links TRBV5-1 to TRBJ2-1; no firm D call. Trimming stripped 0 bases from V and 1 base from J, with 11 bases between. CDR3 size: 16 residues. Germline V gene lookup returns CDR1 SGHRS and CDR2 YFSETQ. DNA of the CDR3: TGCGCCAGCAGCTTGGGACTGGCGAGATCCTACAATGAGCAGTTCTTC. As protein: CASSLGLARSYNEQFF.

This clonotype was found a few times. The chain combines TRBV10-3 with TRBJ1-4, with 7 bases lining up with TRBD1. CDR3 size: 14 residues. CDR1 ENHRY and CDR2 SYGVKD come from the germline V gene. Trimming at V came to 3 bases and at J to 8 bases, leaving 6 bases not matched to a gene. The CDR3 DNA is TGTGCCATCAGTGACGACAGGGTTGGAGAAAAACTGTTTTTT. Amino acids: CAISDDRVGEKLFF.

The chain has TRBV29-1 and TRBJ2-1; 12 bases are a match to TRBD2. Germline V gene data show CDR1 as SQVTM and CDR2 as ANQGSEA. V was pared by 7 bases and J by 6 bases, with 10 bases of the junction left unmatched. This CDR3 region has 15 residues. CDR3 bases: TGCAGCGGGGCCTTAGGACTAGCGGGAACCAATGAGCAGTTCTTC. Its protein is CSGALGLAGTNEQFF.

In DNA form, the CDR3 reads TGCAGTGCTAGGGACAGGGGATCAGGTCAGCCCCAGCATTTT. Amino acids: CSARDRGSGQPQHF. V is TRBV20-1 and J is TRBJ1-5; 9 bases fit TRBD1. CDR1 and CDR2 from the germline V gene are DFQATT and SNEGSKA (reference sequence). This CDR3 is 14 amino acids long. V lost 3 bases, J lost 6 bases, and 6 bases stayed unmatched.

In its sample, this clonotype was seen a few times. The genes are TRBV6-6 and TRBJ1-6; the D is unclear. CDR3 length: 13 amino acids. The V gene's germline CDR1 is MNHNY and CDR2 SVGAGI (reference sequence). Between the trimmed V and J ends, which lost 6 bases and 0 bases, there was a span of 3 bases. CDR3 nucleotide sequence: TGTGCCAGCAGACCCTCCTATAATTCACCCCTCCACTTT. This gives the protein CASRPSYNSPLHF.

In its sample, this clonotype was seen a few times. V gene TRBV27 combines with J gene TRBJ2-5; unclear D gene. Germline CDR1 MNHEY, CDR2 SMNVEV (reference sequence). The CDR3 is 13 amino acids. Trimming took 7 bases from V and 5 from J, leaving 14 bases between them. The chain's CDR3 is CASTSPLRETQYF. CDR3 nucleotide sequence: TGTGCCAGCACCTCCCCCTTGAGGGAGACCCAGTACTTC.

This clonotype came up a few times. The chain recombines TRBV5-5 with TRBJ2-1; TRBD1 agrees at 8 bases. Germline CDR1 and CDR2: SGHKS and YYEKEE (reference sequence). This CDR3 is 15 amino acids long. V lost 1 base, J lost 4 bases, and 4 bases stayed unmatched. In DNA form, the CDR3 reads TGTGCCAGCAGCTTGAACAGGGGGACATACAATGAGCAGTTCTTC. Protein: CASSLNRGTYNEQFF.

This clonotype was recorded many times. This chain links TRBV12-3 or TRBV12-4 with TRBJ1-6; perhaps TRBD1 as D (5 bases). Between the trimmed V and J ends, which lost 8 bases and 7 bases, there was a span of 12 bases. There are 13 residues in the CDR3. The CDR3: CASRGDGNSPLHF. As DNA, the CDR3 is TGTGCCAGCCGAGGGGATGGGAATTCACCCCTCCACTTT.

This clonotype was observed a few times. The chain carries TRBV29-1 and TRBJ2-2; D gene unclear. In germline, CDR1 is SQVTM, CDR2 ANQGSEA. CDR3 size: 16 residues. V was shortened by 3 bases and J by 2 bases, with 16 bases between the two germline ends. The CDR3 reads CSVDVIGTLNTGELFF. For the CDR3, the DNA is TGCAGCGTTGATGTTATCGGAACTCTTAACACCGGGGAGCTGTTTTTT.

The chain has TRBV5-1 and TRBJ2-2, with a possible D match to TRBD2 (6 bases). The germline V and J ends were trimmed by 4 bases and 7 bases, with 23 bases remaining between them. Germline V gene lookup returns CDR1 SGHRS and CDR2 YFSETQ. The CDR3 runs 17 residues. In DNA form, the CDR3 reads TGCGCCAGCAGCCACCCCCGCGGAGGGGTGGTAGACGGGGAGCTGTTTTTT. As protein: CASSHPRGGVVDGELFF.

Many counts were recorded for this clonotype. The chain employs TRBV20-1 and TRBJ2-7; TRBD2 agrees at 7 bases. The CDR3 is 15 amino acids. Germline CDR1 reads DFQATT; CDR2 reads SNEGSKA (reference sequence). J was trimmed by 1 base and V by 6 bases; bases with no gene match: 12. The CDR3 is CSARRTTSASYEQYF. The CDR3 DNA reads as TGCAGTGCGCGGCGGACCACTAGCGCTTCCTACGAGCAGTACTTC.

The V and J genes are TRBV11-3 and TRBJ2-1; the match to TRBD2 covers 8 bases. Trimming at V came to 5 bases and at J to 2 bases, leaving 11 bases not matched to a gene. CDR1 is SGHNT, CDR2 YENEEA, per germline. This CDR3 is 17 amino acids long. CDR3 protein: CASSPDPTSGPYNEQFF. The CDR3 nucleotides read TGTGCCAGCAGCCCAGACCCAACTAGCGGCCCCTACAATGAGCAGTTCTTC.

A few counts support this clonotype. This rearrangement joins TRBV20-1 to TRBJ2-7; 10 bases align to TRBD2. The V segment lost 3 bases and the J segment 5 bases; nucleotides outside the gene matches: 7. Germline values: CDR1 DFQATT, CDR2 SNEGSKA (reference sequence). The CDR3 loop spans 14 amino acids. The CDR3 sequence is CSASRAGGLNEQYF. CDR3 coding DNA: TGCAGTGCTAGTAGAGCGGGAGGGCTCAACGAGCAGTACTTC.

This clonotype was detected a few times. The chain recombines TRBV11-1 with TRBJ2-3; 10 positions agree with TRBD2. After removal of 1 base from V and 0 bases from J, the junction contained 13 bases not matched to a gene. This CDR3 has 20 residues. The V gene's germline CDR1 is SGHAT and CDR2 FQDESV (reference sequence). Here the CDR3 reads CASSLVRGLAQKASTDTQYF. In DNA, the CDR3 is TGTGCCAGCAGCTTAGTGCGGGGACTAGCGCAGAAGGCTAGCACAGATACGCAGTATTTT.